These T cell receptor beta chains were read from a single sample in a study of T cells in Graves' hyperthyroidism and ophthalmopathy. Using its own MiXCR run on the multiplex PCR reads, TCRdb lists one record per CDR3 protein. In the table there are around 190,000 distinct CDR3 sequences, about 17% of which are singletons. The specimen sequenced was blood. The receptors derive from a woman aged 45 to 65 with Graves' hyperthyroidism. Each CDR3 is given with its conserved first and last residue. Each record gives: V gene, clone size, CDR3 length, D gene, J gene, CDR3 protein, CDR3 DNA. D genes are given only for firm matches. A clone size is listed for some rows: how often the clone was seen (once, few, many), or a class if it is expanded.

TRBV20-1	many	16	TRBD2	TRBJ2-3	CSAREGSGGARDTQYF	TGCAGTGCTAGAGAGGGTAGCGGGGGTGCTAGGGATACGCAGTATTTT
TRBV11-2	NA	15	NA	TRBJ2-1	CASSLDNGRRDEQFF	TGTGCCAGCAGCTTAGATAACGGACGGCGGGATGAGCAGTTCTTC
TRBV2	many	13	NA	TRBJ2-1	CASTLVIGGEQFF	TGTGCCAGCACGCTGGTCATCGGCGGTGAGCAGTTCTTC
TRBV6-1	NA	15	TRBD1	TRBJ1-5	CASSQGQGVYQPQHF	TGTGCCAGCAGTCAAGGACAGGGGGTGTATCAGCCCCAGCATTTT
TRBV12-3/TRBV12-4	NA	14	NA	TRBJ2-3	CASSQVGVANTQYF	TGTGCCAGCTCTCAGGTGGGAGTGGCAAATACGCAGTATTTT
TRBV20-1	few	14	NA	TRBJ1-5	CSARDWTSNQPQHF	TGCAGTGCCCGAGACTGGACTAGCAATCAGCCCCAGCATTTT
TRBV6-1	NA	14	NA	TRBJ1-1	CASSVAGGNTEAFF	TGTGCCAGCAGTGTTGCTGGGGGTAACACTGAAGCTTTCTTT
TRBV7-9	few	17	TRBD1	TRBJ1-5	CASSLGGTGTSNQPQHF	TGTGCCAGCAGCTTAGGGGGGACAGGGACAAGCAATCAGCCCCAGCATTTT
TRBV5-4	many	15	NA	TRBJ2-7	CASSLGVRGDYEQYF	TGTGCCAGCAGCTTGGGAGTCAGGGGTGACTACGAGCAGTACTTC
TRBV9	many	16	NA	TRBJ2-7	CASSPKVKDPSYEQYF	TGTGCCAGCAGCCCTAAGGTAAAGGATCCCTCCTACGAGCAGTACTTC
TRBV6-1	many	16	TRBD1	TRBJ1-5	CASNPRTGLSNQPQHF	TGTGCCAGCAATCCCCGGACAGGGCTTAGCAATCAGCCCCAGCATTTT
TRBV2	many	14	NA	TRBJ2-3	CASSEGRGTDTQYF	TGTGCCAGCAGTGAAGGCCGTGGAACAGATACGCAGTATTTT
TRBV20-1	many	13	NA	TRBJ2-2	CSARAGNTGELFF	TGCAGTGCTAGAGCGGGGAACACCGGGGAGCTGTTTTTT
TRBV7-2	NA	15	NA	TRBJ1-5	CASSPPGRGNQPQHF	TGTGCCAGCAGCCCCCCGGGACGGGGCAATCAGCCCCAGCATTTT
TRBV28	many	16	TRBD1	TRBJ1-3	CASSSPQGAGGNTIYF	TGTGCCAGCAGTTCCCCACAGGGGGCGGGCGGAAACACCATATATTTT
TRBV24-1	many	16	NA	TRBJ2-3	CATSDPAGGSTDTQYF	TGTGCCACCAGTGATCCCGCCGGGGGAAGCACAGATACGCAGTATTTT
TRBV18	many	14	TRBD1	TRBJ2-4	CASSPSTGRNIQYF	TGTGCCAGCTCACCTTCGACAGGGCGGAACATTCAGTACTTC
TRBV10-3	many	14	TRBD1	TRBJ1-1	CAISDGQGWTEAFF	TGTGCCATCAGTGATGGACAGGGGTGGACTGAAGCTTTCTTT
TRBV12-3/TRBV12-4	many	14	NA	TRBJ2-5	CASSKGEGWETQYF	TGTGCCAGCAGTAAGGGGGAGGGGTGGGAGACCCAGTACTTC
TRBV4-1	NA	16	NA	TRBJ2-1	CASSGGDRDPYNEQFF	TGCGCCAGCTCCGGGGGGGACAGAGATCCCTACAATGAGCAGTTCTTC
TRBV29-1	many	14	NA	TRBJ1-1	CSVENRVTNTEAFF	TGCAGCGTCGAAAACAGGGTTACCAACACTGAAGCTTTCTTT
TRBV7-9	many	14	TRBD1	TRBJ1-5	CASSLTGVNQPQHF	TGTGCCAGCAGCTTGACAGGGGTGAATCAGCCCCAGCATTTT
TRBV2	few	11	NA	TRBJ1-2	CASKQAYGYTF	TGTGCCAGCAAGCAGGCGTATGGCTACACCTTC
TRBV12-3/TRBV12-4	NA	14	TRBD1	TRBJ1-6	CASMRGQQATPLHF	TGTGCCAGCATGCGGGGACAGCAAGCTACACCCCTCCACTTT
TRBV6-2/TRBV6-3	many	11	NA	TRBJ2-7	CASGDGPEQYF	TGTGCCAGCGGAGATGGGCCGGAGCAGTACTTC
TRBV20-1	many	16	TRBD1	TRBJ1-1	CSARGAGGYLNTEAFF	TGCAGTGCTAGAGGGGCAGGGGGCTATCTGAACACTGAAGCTTTCTTT